Listed below are T cell receptor beta chains from one sample, sequenced in a study of identical twins. Using its own MiXCR run on the 5' RACE reads, TCRdb lists one record per CDR3 protein. The table has about 690,000 distinct CDR3 sequences, over 5% seen once. Material for sequencing was naive T cells sorted from blood. Source of these receptors: a man younger than 35 in good health. Each CDR3 is given with its conserved first and last residue. D genes are given only for firm matches. For some rows the clone size is stated as once, few or many, or as a class when expanded; others skip it.

CDR3	DNA	size	D	V	J	length
CAIRDPGRTLGDF	TGTGCCATCAGAGACCCCGGACGGACCCTTGGGGACTTC	few	.	TRBV10-3	TRBJ2-7	13
CASNYGSPMEPQHF	TGTGCCAGCAATTACGGGTCCCCAATGGAGCCCCAGCATTTT	.	.	TRBV12-3/TRBV12-4	TRBJ1-5	14
CSVAQGTVNYGYTF	TGCAGCGTTGCTCAGGGGACGGTTAACTATGGCTACACCTTC	many	.	TRBV29-1	TRBJ1-2	14
CTSRRATGNTIYF	TGCACCAGCAGAAGGGCGACTGGAAACACCATATATTTT	.	.	TRBV27	TRBJ1-3	13
CASSVVPNSNTGELFF	TGTGCCAGCAGTGTAGTCCCGAATTCGAACACCGGGGAGCTGTTTTTT	many	.	TRBV6-1	TRBJ2-2	16
CASSSSGSHEQYF	TGTGCCAGCAGCTCTAGCGGGAGCCACGAGCAGTACTTC	many	TRBD2	TRBV7-9	TRBJ2-7	13
CATASSWEQFF	TGTGCCACCGCTTCAAGTTGGGAGCAGTTCTTC	.	.	TRBV10-3	TRBJ2-1	11
CASSLDPWGETDTQYF	TGCGCCAGCAGCTTGGACCCCTGGGGGGAGACAGATACGCAGTATTTT	few	.	TRBV5-1	TRBJ2-3	16
CASSQDLGRNTGELFF	TGCGCCAGCAGCCAAGATTTGGGCAGGAACACCGGGGAGCTGTTTTTT	.	.	TRBV4-3	TRBJ2-2	16
CASSFGPLAGGTYNEQFF	TGTGCCAGCAGCTTTGGTCCTCTAGCGGGAGGGACCTACAATGAGCAGTTCTTC	few	TRBD2	TRBV11-1	TRBJ2-1	18
CASSPLDDREKLFF	TGTGCCAGCAGCCCATTGGATGACCGGGAAAAACTGTTTTTT	few	.	TRBV7-9	TRBJ1-4	14
CASTPQSRAPTF	TGTGCCAGCACGCCTCAATCCAGGGCCCCTACCTTC	many	.	TRBV12-3/TRBV12-4	TRBJ1-2	12
CSAREPGLRNSPLHF	TGCAGTGCTAGAGAACCGGGACTTCGGAATTCACCCCTCCACTTT	.	.	TRBV20-1	TRBJ1-6	15
CASSLIGGTAYGYTF	TGTGCCAGCAGCTTAATTGGGGGCACCGCTTATGGCTACACCTTC	.	.	TRBV7-9	TRBJ1-2	15
CAWSSSDTQYF	TGTGCCTGGAGTTCCTCAGATACGCAGTATTTT	many	.	TRBV30	TRBJ2-3	11
CSASQPGDEKLFF	TGCAGTGCTAGCCAACCGGGAGATGAAAAACTGTTTTTT	many	.	TRBV20-1	TRBJ1-4	13
CSAHNTEAFF	TGCAGTGCCCACAACACTGAAGCTTTCTTT	many	.	TRBV20-1	TRBJ1-1	10
CASNPWNKANNEQFF	TGTGCCAGTAACCCCTGGAATAAGGCTAACAATGAGCAGTTCTTC	.	.	TRBV19	TRBJ2-1	15
CASSFERKWGYTF	TGCGCCAGCAGCTTTGAACGAAAGTGGGGCTACACCTTC	many	.	TRBV5-1	TRBJ1-2	13
CASSSARDRGPYNEQFF	TGTGCCAGCAGTTCTGCGCGGGACAGGGGCCCCTACAATGAGCAGTTCTTC	few	TRBD1	TRBV6-5	TRBJ2-1	17
CASSLAERSINEQFF	TGTGCCAGCAGTTTAGCAGAACGGTCGATCAATGAGCAGTTCTTC	many	.	TRBV12-3/TRBV12-4	TRBJ2-1	15
CASSLRLAGELFF	TGTGCCAGCAGTTTGAGGTTGGCCGGGGAGCTGTTTTTT	many	.	TRBV12-3/TRBV12-4	TRBJ2-2	13
CAPRGRNAYNEQFF	TGTGCCCCTCGGGGGCGGAACGCCTACAATGAGCAGTTCTTC	.	.	TRBV2	TRBJ2-1	14
CSASHGRVTYGYTF	TGCAGTGCGAGTCACGGTCGGGTCACCTATGGCTACACCTTC	few	.	TRBV20-1	TRBJ1-2	14
CASSGANEQFF	TGTGCCAGCAGCGGGGCGAATGAGCAGTTCTTC	many	.	TRBV9	TRBJ2-1	11
CASSLLQGEEQFF	TGCGCCAGCAGTCTTCTACAGGGTGAGGAGCAGTTCTTC	.	.	TRBV5-1	TRBJ2-1	13
CASSTGTSGRTNTGELFF	TGTGCCAGTTCTACCGGGACTAGCGGGAGAACGAACACCGGGGAGCTGTTTTTT	few	TRBD2	TRBV28	TRBJ2-2	18
CSASGELAGGSSYNEQFF	TGCAGTGCTAGTGGGGAACTAGCGGGAGGGAGCTCCTACAATGAGCAGTTCTTC	many	TRBD2	TRBV20-1	TRBJ2-1	18
CSAGGRGANQPQHF	TGCAGTGCTGGGGGTAGGGGGGCCAATCAGCCCCAGCATTTT	many	.	TRBV20-1	TRBJ1-5	14
CASSQIGGSRTATYNEQFF	TGTGCCAGCAGCCAAATCGGTGGGTCGCGGACGGCTACCTACAATGAGCAGTTCTTC	few	.	TRBV3-1	TRBJ2-1	19
CASSYGTGPSYNEQFF	TGTGCCAGCTCATACGGGACTGGCCCTTCCTACAATGAGCAGTTCTTC	.	.	TRBV18	TRBJ2-1	16
CASSLGPGINNEQFF	TGCGCCAGCAGCTTGGGACCAGGAATTAACAATGAGCAGTTCTTC	few	.	TRBV5-1	TRBJ2-1	15
CASSFNSGSIYNEQFF	TGTGCCAGCAGTTTTAATAGCGGGAGTATTTACAATGAGCAGTTCTTC	.	TRBD2	TRBV27	TRBJ2-1	16
CASSQDLITSGYEQYF	TGCGCCAGCAGCCAAGATCTTATTACTAGCGGGTACGAGCAGTACTTC	.	TRBD2	TRBV4-3	TRBJ2-7	16
CASSLDGAGVNTEAFF	TGCGCCAGCAGCTTGGATGGAGCAGGGGTGAACACTGAAGCTTTCTTT	many	.	TRBV5-1	TRBJ1-1	16
CASSPRGYAGEQFF	TGTGCCAGCAGCCCCCGTGGATACGCCGGTGAGCAGTTCTTC	many	.	TRBV14	TRBJ2-1	14
CASSLNGEYQETQYF	TGCGCCAGCAGCTTAAACGGGGAGTACCAAGAGACCCAGTACTTC	once	.	TRBV5-1	TRBJ2-5	15
CASSLEATVSGNTIYF	TGTGCCAGCAGCTTAGAGGCTACAGTCTCTGGAAACACCATATATTTT	few	.	TRBV7-2	TRBJ1-3	16
CASSYPRGALTYEQYF	TGTGCCAGCAGTTACCCCCGGGGAGCCCTGACCTACGAGCAGTACTTC	.	.	TRBV6-2/TRBV6-3	TRBJ2-7	16
CATTPLYGDTEAFF	TGTGCCACCACCCCCTTGTACGGGGACACTGAAGCTTTCTTT	many	.	TRBV15	TRBJ1-1	14
CASRPTLAGGRVDTQYF	TGTGCCAGCAGGCCGACCCTAGCGGGAGGTCGGGTAGATACGCAGTATTTT	many	TRBD2	TRBV12-3/TRBV12-4	TRBJ2-3	17
CASSYTPPPELAGDFDEQFF	TGTGCCAGCAGTTATACCCCTCCCCCCGAACTAGCGGGAGATTTCGATGAGCAGTTCTTC	.	TRBD2	TRBV12-3/TRBV12-4	TRBJ2-1	20